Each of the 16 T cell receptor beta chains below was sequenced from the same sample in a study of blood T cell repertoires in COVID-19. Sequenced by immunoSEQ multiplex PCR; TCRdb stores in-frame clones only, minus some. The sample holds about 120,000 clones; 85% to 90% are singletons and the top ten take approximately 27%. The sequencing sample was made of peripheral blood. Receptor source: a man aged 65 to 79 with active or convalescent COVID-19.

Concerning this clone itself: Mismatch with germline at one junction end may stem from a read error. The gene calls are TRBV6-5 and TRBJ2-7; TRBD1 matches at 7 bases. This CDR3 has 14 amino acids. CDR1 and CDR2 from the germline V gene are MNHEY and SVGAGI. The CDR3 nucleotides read TGTGCCGGCAGGGACAGATCGGGGACCTACGAGCAGTACTTC. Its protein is CAGRDRSGTYEQYF.

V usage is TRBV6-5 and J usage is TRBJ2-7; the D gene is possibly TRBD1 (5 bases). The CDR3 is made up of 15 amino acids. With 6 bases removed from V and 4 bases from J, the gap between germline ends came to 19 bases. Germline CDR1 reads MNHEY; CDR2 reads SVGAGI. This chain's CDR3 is CASSPWGGQGYEQYF. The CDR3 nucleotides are TGTGCCAGCAGCCCCTGGGGCGGCCAGGGTTACGAGCAGTACTTC.

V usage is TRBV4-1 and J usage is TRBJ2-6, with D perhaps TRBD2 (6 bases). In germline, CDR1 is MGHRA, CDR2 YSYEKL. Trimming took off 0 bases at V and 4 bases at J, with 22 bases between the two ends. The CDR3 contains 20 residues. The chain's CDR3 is CASSQDPASALPLGANVLTF. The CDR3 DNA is TGCGCCAGCAGCCAAGATCCGGCTAGCGCCCTCCCGTTGGGGGCCAACGTCCTGACTTTC.

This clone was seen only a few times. CDR3 DNA sequence: TGTGCCACCAGTGATTTAGGTAGGGAGGGTGGTGAGACCCAGTACTTC. Protein sequence: CATSDLGREGGETQYF. The V and J genes are TRBV24-1 and TRBJ2-5; 7 nucleotides align to TRBD2. In germline, CDR1 is KGHDR, CDR2 SFDVKD. J gave up 5 bases and V 1 base, and 9 bases lay outside the gene matches. The length of the CDR3 is 16 residues.

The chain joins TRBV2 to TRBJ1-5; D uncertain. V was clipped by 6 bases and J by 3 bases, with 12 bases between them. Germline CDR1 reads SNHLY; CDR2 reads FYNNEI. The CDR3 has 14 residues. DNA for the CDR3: TGTGCCAGCAGGTACGGGGAATACAATCAGCCCCAGCATTTT. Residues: CASRYGEYNQPQHF.

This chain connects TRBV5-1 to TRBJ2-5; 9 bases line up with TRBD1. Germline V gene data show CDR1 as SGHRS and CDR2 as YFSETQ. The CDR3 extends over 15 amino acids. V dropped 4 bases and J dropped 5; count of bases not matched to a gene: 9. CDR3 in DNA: TGCGCCAGCAGCGGCACGACAGGGGGTGAGGAGACCCAGTACTTC. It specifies CASSGTTGGEETQYF.

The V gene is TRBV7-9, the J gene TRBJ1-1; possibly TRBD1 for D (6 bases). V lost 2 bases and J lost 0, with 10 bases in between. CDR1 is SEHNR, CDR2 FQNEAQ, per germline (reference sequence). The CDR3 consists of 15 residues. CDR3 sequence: CASSLRQALNTEAFF. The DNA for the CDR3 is TGTGCCAGCAGCTTAAGACAGGCTTTGAACACTGAAGCTTTCTTT.

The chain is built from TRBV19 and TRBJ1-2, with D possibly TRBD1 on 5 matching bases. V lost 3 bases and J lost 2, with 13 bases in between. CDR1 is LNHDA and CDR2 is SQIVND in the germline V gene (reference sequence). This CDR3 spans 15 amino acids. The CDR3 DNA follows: TGTGCCAGTAGTATTTGGGGCAGGGCGAACTATGGCTACACCTTC. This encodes CASSIWGRANYGYTF.

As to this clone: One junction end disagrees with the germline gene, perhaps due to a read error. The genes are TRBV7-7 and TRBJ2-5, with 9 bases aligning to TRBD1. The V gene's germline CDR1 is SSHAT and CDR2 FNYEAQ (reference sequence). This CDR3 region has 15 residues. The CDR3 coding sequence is TGTGCTAGCAGCTTATCAAACAGGGGGCTAGAGACCCAGTACTTC. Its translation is CASSLSNRGLETQYF.

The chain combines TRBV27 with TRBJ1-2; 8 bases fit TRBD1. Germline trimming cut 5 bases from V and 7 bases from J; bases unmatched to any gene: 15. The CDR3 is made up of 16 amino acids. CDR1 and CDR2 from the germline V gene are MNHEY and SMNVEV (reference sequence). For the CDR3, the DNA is TGTGCCAGCAGTCAAACCCCCGGGGGGACAGGTGGTGGCTACACCTTC. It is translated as CASSQTPGGTGGGYTF.

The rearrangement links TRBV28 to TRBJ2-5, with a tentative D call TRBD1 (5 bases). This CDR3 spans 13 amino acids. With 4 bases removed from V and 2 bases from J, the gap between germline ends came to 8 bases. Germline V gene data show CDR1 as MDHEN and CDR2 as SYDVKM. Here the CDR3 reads CASSWGRQETQYF. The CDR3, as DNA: TGTGCCAGCAGTTGGGGCAGACAAGAGACCCAGTACTTC.

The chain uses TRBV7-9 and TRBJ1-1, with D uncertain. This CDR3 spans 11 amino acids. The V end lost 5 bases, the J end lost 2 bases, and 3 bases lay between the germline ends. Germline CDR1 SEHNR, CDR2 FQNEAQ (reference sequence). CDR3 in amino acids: CASSHNTEAFF. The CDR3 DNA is TGTGCCAGCAGCCATAACACTGAAGCTTTCTTT.

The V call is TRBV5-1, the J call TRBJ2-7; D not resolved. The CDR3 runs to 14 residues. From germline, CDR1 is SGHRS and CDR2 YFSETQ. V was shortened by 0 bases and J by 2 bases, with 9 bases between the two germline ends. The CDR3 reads CASSLAQAPYEQYF. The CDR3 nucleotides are TGCGCCAGCAGCTTGGCTCAGGCCCCCTACGAGCAGTACTTC.

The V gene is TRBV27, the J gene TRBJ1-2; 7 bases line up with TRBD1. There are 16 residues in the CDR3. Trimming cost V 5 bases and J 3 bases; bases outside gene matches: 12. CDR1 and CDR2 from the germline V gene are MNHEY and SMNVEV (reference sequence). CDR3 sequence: CASSLISRGADYGYTF. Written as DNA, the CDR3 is TGTGCCAGCAGTCTTATCAGCAGGGGGGCCGACTATGGCTACACCTTC.

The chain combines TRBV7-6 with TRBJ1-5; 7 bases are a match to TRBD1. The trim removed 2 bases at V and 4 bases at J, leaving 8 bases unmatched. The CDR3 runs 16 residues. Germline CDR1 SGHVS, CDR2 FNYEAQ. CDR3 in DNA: TGTGCCAGCAGCTTAAGTCGAGCAGGGGGTAATCAGCCCCAGCATTTT. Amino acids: CASSLSRAGGNQPQHF.

Here the CDR3 DNA reads TGTGCCAGCGAGCTAGCGGGAGGTACCGGGGAGCTGTTTTTT. Protein product: CASELAGGTGELFF. The chain employs TRBV7-3 and TRBJ2-2, with 11 bases lining up with TRBD2. V was clipped by 8 bases and J by 5 bases; unmatched bases: 4. The CDR3 is 14 amino acids. The V gene's germline CDR1 is SGHTA and CDR2 FQGTGA.